One and the same sample provided the 9 T cell receptor beta chains below, sequenced in a study of control samples from healthy donors and cancer patients. Clones were sequenced by immunoSEQ multiplex PCR, and TCRdb holds only the in-frame ones, with some missing. The table records about 150,000 clones, roughly nine tenths of them present only once. The sequencing sample was made of blood. The receptors derive from a young man in good health.

The chain carries TRBV30 and TRBJ2-1, with 11 bases aligning to TRBD2. Germline trimming cut 7 bases from V and 5 bases from J; bases unmatched to any gene: 4. The germline gives CDR1 GTSNPN, CDR2 SVGIG (reference sequence). The CDR3 covers 13 residues. The CDR3 sequence is CAYSGGGHNEQFF. The CDR3 DNA reads as TGTGCCTATAGCGGGGGGGGGCACAATGAGCAGTTCTTC.

This chain joins TRBV9 and TRBJ2-3; D is perhaps TRBD1 (6 bases). This CDR3 is built from 14 residues. Germline-derived CDR1 and CDR2 are SGDLS and YYNGEE. Trimming shortened V by 1 base and J by 4 bases, and 10 bases separated the two germline ends. DNA for the CDR3: TGTGCCAGCAGCGTAAGGCAGGGGCCAGATACGCAGTATTTT. Protein product: CASSVRQGPDTQYF.

The chain joins TRBV19 to TRBJ1-2; perhaps TRBD1 as D (6 bases). This CDR3 has 17 amino acids. Germline V lookup: CDR1 LNHDA, CDR2 SQIVND (reference sequence). V lost 0 bases, J lost 3 bases, and 17 bases lay in between. The DNA of the CDR3 is TGTGCCAGTAGTATAGATACCCGACAGGCCCTACACTATGGCTACACCTTC. Protein sequence: CASSIDTRQALHYGYTF.

This chain uses TRBV7-8 with TRBJ2-2, with TRBD1 identical over 8 bases. The CDR3 length is 15 residues. After removal of 5 bases from V and 5 bases from J, the junction contained 7 bases not matched to a gene. Germline-derived CDR1 and CDR2 are SGHVS and FQNEAQ. The DNA for the CDR3 is TGTGCCAGCAGCAGCAGGGGGCCCCAGACCGGGGAGCTGTTTTTT. Amino acids: CASSSRGPQTGELFF.

The rearrangement links TRBV7-2 to TRBJ1-6; D may be TRBD1 (6 bases). V lost 6 bases and J 4 bases, leaving 16 bases between the germline ends. This CDR3 is 16 amino acids long. Germline CDR1 is SGHTA and CDR2 is FQGNSA. CDR3 protein: CASRPQGGGYNSPLHF. The CDR3 DNA reads TGTGCCAGCAGGCCACAAGGGGGAGGATATAATTCACCCCTCCACTTT.

The V call is TRBV14, the J call TRBJ2-7; D is unresolved. V gave up 2 bases and J gave up 6 bases, with 8 bases separating them. Germline V lookup: CDR1 SGHDN, CDR2 FVKESK. This CDR3 is 12 amino acids long. Written as DNA, the CDR3 is TGTGCCAGCAGCCAAATTTGGTCCGAGCAGTACTTC. Encoded protein: CASSQIWSEQYF.

The CDR3 sequence is CATEYEQYF. In DNA, the CDR3 is TGTGCCACCGAGTACGAGCAGTACTTC. This sequence joins TRBV24-1 and TRBJ2-7; no clear D gene. This CDR3 contains 9 residues. Germline V gene sequence: CDR1 KGHDR, CDR2 SFDVKD. Trimming removed 9 bases from V and 4 bases from J, with 3 bases in between.

The chain links TRBV10-3 to TRBJ2-1; possibly TRBD2 for D (5 bases). The V gene's germline CDR1 is ENHRY and CDR2 SYGVKD. The CDR3 sequence is 13 residues long. Trimming stripped 4 bases from V and 9 bases from J, with 13 bases between. CDR3 bases: TGTGCCATCAGTGCGAATAGCGCTGGTGAGCAGTTCTTC. It codes for CAISANSAGEQFF.

This clone is deemed large (0.1 to 1%). The J gene is TRBJ2-7, the V gene TRBV29-1; 11 bases map to TRBD1. V trimming: 1 base; J trimming: 4 bases; junction bases outside the gene matches: 3. The CDR3 length is 14 residues. CDR1 and CDR2 from the germline V gene are SQVTM and ANQGSEA. In DNA form, the CDR3 reads TGCAGCGTTGAAGTCGGGGACAGGGGGTACGAGCAGTACTTC. It codes for CSVEVGDRGYEQYF.